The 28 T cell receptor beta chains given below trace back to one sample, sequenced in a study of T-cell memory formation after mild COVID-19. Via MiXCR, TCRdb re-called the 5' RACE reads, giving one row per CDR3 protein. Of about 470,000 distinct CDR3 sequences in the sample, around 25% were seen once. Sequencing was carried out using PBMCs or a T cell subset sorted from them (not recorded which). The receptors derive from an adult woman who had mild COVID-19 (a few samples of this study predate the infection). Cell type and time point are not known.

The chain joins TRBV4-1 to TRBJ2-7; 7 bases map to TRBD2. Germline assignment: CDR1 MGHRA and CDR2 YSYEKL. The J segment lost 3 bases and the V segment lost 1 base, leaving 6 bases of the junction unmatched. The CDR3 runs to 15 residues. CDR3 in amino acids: CASSQVDGGYYEQYF. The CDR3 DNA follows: TGCGCCAGCAGCCAAGTCGACGGGGGGTACTACGAGCAGTACTTC.

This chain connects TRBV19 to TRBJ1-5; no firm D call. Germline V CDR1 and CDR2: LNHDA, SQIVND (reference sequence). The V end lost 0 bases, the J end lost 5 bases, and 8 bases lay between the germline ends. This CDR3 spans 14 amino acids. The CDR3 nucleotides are TGTGCCAGTAGTATAGACAACGGCGATCAGCCCCAGCATTTT. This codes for CASSIDNGDQPQHF.

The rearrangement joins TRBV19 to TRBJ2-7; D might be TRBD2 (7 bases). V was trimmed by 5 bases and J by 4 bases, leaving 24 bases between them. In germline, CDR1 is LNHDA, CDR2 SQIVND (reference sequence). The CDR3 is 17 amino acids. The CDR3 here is CASSGASGGGLGYEQYF. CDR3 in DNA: TGTGCCAGTAGTGGAGCGTCGGGGGGCGGCCTGGGATACGAGCAGTACTTC.

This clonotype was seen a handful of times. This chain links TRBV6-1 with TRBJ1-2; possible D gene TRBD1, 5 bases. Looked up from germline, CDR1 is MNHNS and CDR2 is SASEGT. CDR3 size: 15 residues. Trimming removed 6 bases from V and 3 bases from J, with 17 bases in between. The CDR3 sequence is CASRLGTEPYYGYTF. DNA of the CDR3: TGTGCCAGCAGGCTAGGGACGGAGCCCTACTATGGCTACACCTTC.

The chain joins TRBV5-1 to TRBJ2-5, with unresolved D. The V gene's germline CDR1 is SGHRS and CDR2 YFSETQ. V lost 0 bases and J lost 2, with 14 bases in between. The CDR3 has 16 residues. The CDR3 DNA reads TGCGCCAGCAGCTTGGTCGGCAGCAGTACTCAAGAGACCCAGTACTTC. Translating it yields CASSLVGSSTQETQYF.

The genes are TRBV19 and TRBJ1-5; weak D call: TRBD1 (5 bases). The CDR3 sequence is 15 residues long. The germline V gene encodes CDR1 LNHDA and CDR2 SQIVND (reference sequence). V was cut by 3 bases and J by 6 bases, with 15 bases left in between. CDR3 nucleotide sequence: TGTGCCAGTAGTATGCATTTAGGGGCACCTCAGCCCCAGCATTTT. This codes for CASSMHLGAPQPQHF.

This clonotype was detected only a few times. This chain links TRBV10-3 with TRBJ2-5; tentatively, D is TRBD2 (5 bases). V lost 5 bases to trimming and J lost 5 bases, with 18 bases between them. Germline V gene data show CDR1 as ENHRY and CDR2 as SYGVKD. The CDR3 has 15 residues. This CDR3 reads CAISPGPPRGETQYF. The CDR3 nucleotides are TGTGCCATCAGTCCCGGGCCCCCGAGAGGGGAGACCCAGTACTTC.

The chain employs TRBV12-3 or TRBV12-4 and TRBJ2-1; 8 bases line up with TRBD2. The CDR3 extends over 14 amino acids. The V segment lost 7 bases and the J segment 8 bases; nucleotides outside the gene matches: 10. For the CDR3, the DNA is TGTGCCAGCACTCCCGGGACTAGTTACTATGAGCAGTTCTTC. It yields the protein CASTPGTSYYEQFF.

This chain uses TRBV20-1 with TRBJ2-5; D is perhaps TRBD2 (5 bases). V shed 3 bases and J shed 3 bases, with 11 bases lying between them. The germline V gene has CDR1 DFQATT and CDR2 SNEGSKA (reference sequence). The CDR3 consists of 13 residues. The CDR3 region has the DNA TGCAGTGCTAGCGATTACGGGGAAGAGACCCAGTACTTC. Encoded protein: CSASDYGEETQYF.

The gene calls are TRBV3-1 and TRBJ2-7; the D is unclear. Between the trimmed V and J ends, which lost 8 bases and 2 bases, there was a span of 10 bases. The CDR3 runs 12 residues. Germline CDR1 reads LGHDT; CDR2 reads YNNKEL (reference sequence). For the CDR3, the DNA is TGTGCCAGCGGGTCGGCCACCTACGAGCAGTACTTC. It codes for CASGSATYEQYF.

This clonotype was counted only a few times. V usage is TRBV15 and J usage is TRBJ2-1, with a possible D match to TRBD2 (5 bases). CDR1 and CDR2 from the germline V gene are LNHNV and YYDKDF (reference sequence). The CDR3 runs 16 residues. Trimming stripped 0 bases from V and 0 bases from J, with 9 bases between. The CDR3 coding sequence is TGTGCCACCAGCAGAGATCGGAGGAGCTCCTACAATGAGCAGTTCTTC. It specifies CATSRDRRSSYNEQFF.

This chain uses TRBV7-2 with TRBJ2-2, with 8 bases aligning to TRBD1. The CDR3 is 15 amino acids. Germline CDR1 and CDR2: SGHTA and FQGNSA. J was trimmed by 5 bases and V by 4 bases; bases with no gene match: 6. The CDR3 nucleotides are TGTGCCAGCAGCTACAGGGGGATCGGAACCGGGGAGCTGTTTTTT. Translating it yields CASSYRGIGTGELFF.

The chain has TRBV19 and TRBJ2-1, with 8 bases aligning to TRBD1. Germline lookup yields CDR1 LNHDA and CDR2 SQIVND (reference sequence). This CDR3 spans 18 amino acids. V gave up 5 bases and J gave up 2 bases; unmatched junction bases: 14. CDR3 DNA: TGTGCCAGTAGTGGGCAGGGGGCCGGATTGGGAGCCTACAATGAGCAGTTCTTC. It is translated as CASSGQGAGLGAYNEQFF.

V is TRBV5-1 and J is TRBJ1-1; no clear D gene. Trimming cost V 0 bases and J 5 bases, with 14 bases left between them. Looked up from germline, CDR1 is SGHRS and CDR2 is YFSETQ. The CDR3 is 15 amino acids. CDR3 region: CASSLEAGSVTEAFF. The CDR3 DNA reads TGCGCCAGCAGCTTGGAGGCAGGATCTGTGACTGAAGCTTTCTTT.

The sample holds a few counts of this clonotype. In nucleotides, the CDR3 is TGTGCCAGCAGTTTTATGGGCACGGGGGAGCAGTACTTC. Translation: CASSFMGTGEQYF. This sequence joins TRBV12-3 or TRBV12-4 and TRBJ2-7; perhaps TRBD2 as D (5 bases). The CDR3 sequence is 13 residues long. V gave up 3 bases and J gave up 7 bases, with 13 bases separating them.

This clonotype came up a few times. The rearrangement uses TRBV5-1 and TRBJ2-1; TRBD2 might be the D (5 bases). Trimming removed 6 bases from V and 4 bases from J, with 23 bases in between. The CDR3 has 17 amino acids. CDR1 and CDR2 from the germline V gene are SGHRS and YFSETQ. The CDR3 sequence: CASTLSVGGTTYNEQFF. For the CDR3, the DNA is TGCGCCAGCACCCTCTCTGTAGGAGGAACCACTTACAATGAGCAGTTCTTC.

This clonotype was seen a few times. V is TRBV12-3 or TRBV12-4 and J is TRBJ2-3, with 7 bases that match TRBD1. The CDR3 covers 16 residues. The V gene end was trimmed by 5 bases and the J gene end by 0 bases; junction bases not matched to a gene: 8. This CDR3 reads CASSPLEGASTDTQYF. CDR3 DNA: TGTGCCAGCAGTCCCCTCGAGGGGGCAAGCACAGATACGCAGTATTTT.

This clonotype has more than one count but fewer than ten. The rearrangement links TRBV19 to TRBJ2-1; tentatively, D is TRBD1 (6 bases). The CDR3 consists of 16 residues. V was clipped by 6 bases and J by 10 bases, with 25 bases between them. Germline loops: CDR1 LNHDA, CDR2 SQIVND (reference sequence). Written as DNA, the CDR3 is TGTGCCAGTAGGGCAACTCGGGACAAGGTTTCATTCGAGCAGTTCTTC. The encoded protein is CASRATRDKVSFEQFF.

The CDR3 sequence is CASSLYMEQFF. The DNA of the CDR3 is TGTGCCAGCAGCCTGTATATGGAGCAGTTCTTC. The chain couples TRBV7-2 to TRBJ2-1, with unresolved D. V was shortened by 5 bases and J by 10 bases, with 9 bases between the two germline ends. The CDR3 length is 11 residues. The V gene's germline CDR1 is SGHTA and CDR2 FQGNSA.

The DNA of the CDR3 is TGTGCCATCAGTGAGGGACAGGCTCCACCACGTAATGATAAAGAGACCCAGTACTTC. Translation: CAISEGQAPPRNDKETQYF. V usage is TRBV10-3 and J usage is TRBJ2-5, with TRBD1 identical over 7 bases. Germline values: CDR1 ENHRY, CDR2 SYGVKD. The CDR3 contains 19 residues. V was pared by 2 bases and J by 3 bases, with 18 bases of the junction left unmatched.

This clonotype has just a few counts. The CDR3, as DNA: TGTGCCAGCAGATCAGATATGAACACTGAAGCTTTCTTT. Protein: CASRSDMNTEAFF. V is TRBV12-3 or TRBV12-4 and J is TRBJ1-1, with D unclear. V lost 6 bases, J lost 0 bases, and 8 bases lay in between. The CDR3 length is 13 residues.

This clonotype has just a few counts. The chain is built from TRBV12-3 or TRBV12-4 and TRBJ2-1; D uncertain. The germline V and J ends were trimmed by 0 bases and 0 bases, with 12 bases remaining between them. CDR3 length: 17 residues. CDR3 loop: CASSLANQAYSYNEQFF. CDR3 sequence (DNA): TGTGCCAGCAGTTTAGCGAATCAGGCATACTCCTACAATGAGCAGTTCTTC.

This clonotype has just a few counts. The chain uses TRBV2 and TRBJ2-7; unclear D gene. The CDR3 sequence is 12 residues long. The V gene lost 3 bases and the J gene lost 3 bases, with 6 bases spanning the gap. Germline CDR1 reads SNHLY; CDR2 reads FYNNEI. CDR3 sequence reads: CASSEELYEQYF. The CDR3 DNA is TGTGCCAGCAGTGAGGAGCTCTACGAGCAGTACTTC.

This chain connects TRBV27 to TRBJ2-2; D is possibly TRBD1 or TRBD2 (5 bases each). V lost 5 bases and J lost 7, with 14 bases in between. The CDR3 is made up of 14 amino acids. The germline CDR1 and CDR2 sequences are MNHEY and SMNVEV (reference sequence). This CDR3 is CASSQRGAGGELFF. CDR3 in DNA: TGTGCCAGCAGTCAACGAGGGGCGGGCGGGGAGCTGTTTTTT.

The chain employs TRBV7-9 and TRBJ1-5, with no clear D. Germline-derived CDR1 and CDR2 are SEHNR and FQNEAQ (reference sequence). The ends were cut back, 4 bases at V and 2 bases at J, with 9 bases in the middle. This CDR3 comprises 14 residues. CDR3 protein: CASSSQDGNQPQHF. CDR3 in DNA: TGTGCCAGCAGCTCCCAGGACGGCAATCAGCCCCAGCATTTT.

The CDR3 DNA follows: TGTGCCAGCAGTGAATCCGCAGGGAGCTCCTACGAGCAGTACTTC. Translation: CASSESAGSSYEQYF. This chain uses TRBV25-1 with TRBJ2-7; D could derive from TRBD1 or TRBD2 (5 bases each). Germline values: CDR1 MGHDK, CDR2 SYGVNS. The CDR3 spans 15 residues. Trimming left V 1 base short and J 0 bases short, with 10 bases between.

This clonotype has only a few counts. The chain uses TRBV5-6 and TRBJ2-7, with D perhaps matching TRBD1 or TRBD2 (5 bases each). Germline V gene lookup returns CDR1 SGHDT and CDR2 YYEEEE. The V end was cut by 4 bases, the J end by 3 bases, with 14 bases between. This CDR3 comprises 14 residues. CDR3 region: CASSGGGHLYEQYF. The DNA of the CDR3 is TGTGCCAGCAGCGGGGGTGGACACCTCTACGAGCAGTACTTC.

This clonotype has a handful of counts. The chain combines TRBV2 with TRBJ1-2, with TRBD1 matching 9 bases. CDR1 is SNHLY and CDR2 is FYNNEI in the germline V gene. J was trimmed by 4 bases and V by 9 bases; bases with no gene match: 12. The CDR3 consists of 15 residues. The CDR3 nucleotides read TGTGCCAGTACCGAAGGGACAGGGCCCGTCTATGGCTACACCTTC. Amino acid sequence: CASTEGTGPVYGYTF.